These 28 T cell receptor beta chains originate from one sample sequenced in a study of cytomegalovirus exposure and HLA in healthy donors. In the PCR, 60 Vbeta and 13 Jbeta primers were used. Sequencing was performed with immunoSEQ multiplex PCR; in TCRdb, only in-frame clones are kept and a portion is missing. The sample has roughly 99,000 clones; around 72% are singletons. The material sequenced was PBMCs. All receptors come from a woman aged 35 to 49 in good health and CMV-seropositive.

The chain links TRBV19 to TRBJ1-2, with D maybe TRBD1 (6 bases). Germline values: CDR1 LNHDA, CDR2 SQIVND (reference sequence). V was shortened by 7 bases and J by 0 bases, with 12 bases between the two germline ends. This CDR3 comprises 14 residues. CDR3 DNA: TGTGCCAGTACCACAGGGATAGCTAACTATGGCTACACCTTC. Translated, it gives CASTTGIANYGYTF. The full variable domain, in which reference TRBV19 and TRBJ1-2 provide the parts outside the CDR3, is DGGITQSPKYLFRKEGQNVTLSCEQNLNHDAMYWYRQDPGQGLRLIYYSQIVNDFQKGDIAEGYSVSREKKESFPLTVTSAQKNPTAFYLCASTTGIANYGYTFGSGTRLTVV.

This clone was seen just once. The chain uses TRBV27 and TRBJ1-1, with D perhaps matching TRBD1 (6 bases). V lost 7 bases to trimming and J lost 4 bases, with 10 bases between them. The length of the CDR3 is 12 residues. CDR1 is MNHEY and CDR2 is SMNVEV in the germline V gene (reference sequence). In nucleotides, the CDR3 is TGTGCCAGCACTGGCAGGGGCACTGAAGCTTTCTTT. Translating it yields CASTGRGTEAFF.

V is TRBV28 and J is TRBJ1-5, with D perhaps matching TRBD1 (6 bases). V was cut by 7 bases and J by 11 bases, with 18 bases left in between. Per the germline V gene, CDR1 is MDHEN and CDR2 is SYDVKM. This CDR3 has 13 amino acids. The CDR3 nucleotides are TGTGCCAGCACCCTACCCAGGGGTGGGACCCAGCATTTT. Its translation is CASTLPRGGTQHF.

V gene TRBV2 combines with J gene TRBJ2-5; no reliable D call. The J call may be faulty, since TRBJ2-7 better matches the DNA end. The germline gives CDR1 SNHLY, CDR2 FYNNEI. The CDR3 is made up of 13 amino acids. CDR3 DNA sequence: TGTGCCAGCAGTGATGAGACTCCATACGAGCAGTACTTC. Its translation: CASSDETPYEQYF.

The V and J genes are TRBV30 and TRBJ1-1, with D uncertain. V gave up 2 bases and J gave up 6 bases, with 13 bases separating them. Germline V gives CDR1 GTSNPN, CDR2 SVGIG (reference sequence). CDR3 length equals 13 residues. CDR3 protein: CAWSTTTGSEAFF. The CDR3 coding sequence is TGTGCCTGGAGTACCACTACGGGGTCTGAAGCTTTCTTT.

The V gene is TRBV6-5, the J gene TRBJ2-7; a weak D match, TRBD1 (6 bases). In germline, CDR1 is MNHEY, CDR2 SVGAGI. The V and J ends lost 6 bases and 5 bases respectively, with 17 bases between them. CDR3 length: 14 amino acids. CDR3 sequence (DNA): TGTGCCAGCAGGATACAGGGATCTCAGGACGAGCAGTACTTC. It encodes CASRIQGSQDEQYF.

The J gene is TRBJ1-4, the V gene TRBV6-5, with D possibly being TRBD1 (6 bases). Germline V gene sequence: CDR1 MNHEY, CDR2 SVGAGI. Trimming pared 5 bases from V and 8 bases from J, leaving 15 bases between. The CDR3 extends over 14 amino acids. The CDR3 region has the DNA TGTGCCAGCAGTCCATATATACAGGGAGAAAAACTGTTTTTT. Translating gives CASSPYIQGEKLFF.

In DNA form, the CDR3 reads TGTGCCAGCAGTTATCGAGAAGGGGCAGATACGCAGTATTTT. Its protein product is CASSYREGADTQYF. J is TRBJ2-3 and V is TRBV6-5; a weak D match, TRBD1 (5 bases). The V gene lost 3 bases and the J gene lost 4 bases, with 11 bases spanning the gap. Germline V lookup: CDR1 MNHEY, CDR2 SVGAGI. The CDR3 is 14 amino acids.

The chain couples TRBV29-1 to TRBJ2-5; no reliable D call. Germline CDR1 reads SQVTM; CDR2 reads ANQGSEA. The ends were cut back, 6 bases at V and 5 bases at J, with 10 bases in the middle. The CDR3 spans 11 residues. The CDR3 DNA follows: TGCAGCGTAGCCCCCTCGGAGACCCAGTACTTC. Its translation: CSVAPSETQYF.

V usage is TRBV5-1 and J usage is TRBJ1-2, with D tentatively TRBD1 (5 bases). Per germline, CDR1 SGHRS and CDR2 YFSETQ. The V end was cut by 4 bases, the J end by 6 bases, with 13 bases between. The CDR3 is 13 residues long. This CDR3 is CASSLSGKDGYTF. The CDR3 DNA follows: TGCGCCAGCAGCCTATCAGGGAAGGATGGCTACACCTTC.

CDR3 sequence (DNA): TGTGCCAGCAGCTTAGTAGGGGAAGGCGAAGCTTTCTTT. Its protein product is CASSLVGEGEAFF. This rearrangement joins TRBV7-2 to TRBJ1-1, with D perhaps TRBD1 (5 bases). This CDR3 is 13 amino acids long. Germline CDR1 is SGHTA and CDR2 is FQGNSA. V lost 1 base and J lost 8, with 11 bases in between. Full variable domain (outside the CDR3, taken from reference TRBV7-2 and TRBJ1-1): GAGVSQSPSNKVTEKGKDVELRCDPISGHTALYWYRQSLGQGLEFLIYFQGNSAPDKSGLPSDRFSAERTGGSVSTLTIQRTQQEDSAVYLCASSLVGEGEAFFGQGTRLTVV.

This chain joins TRBV7-3 and TRBJ2-1; tentative D call: TRBD2 (5 bases). The CDR3 is 15 amino acids. Germline V gene data show CDR1 as SGHTA and CDR2 as FQGTGA. The V gene lost 3 bases and the J gene lost 3 bases, with 12 bases spanning the gap. The CDR3 protein is CASSLRRAGYNEQFF. The CDR3 DNA reads TGTGCCAGCAGCTTGAGGCGGGCCGGCTACAATGAGCAGTTCTTC.

CDR3 in DNA: TGTGCCAGCAGCTTACGGAGTGGGGGGGCATCCTATAATTCACCCCTCCACTTT. As protein: CASSLRSGGASYNSPLHF. This chain links TRBV5-4 with TRBJ1-6, with D perhaps matching TRBD1 (6 bases). The germline gives CDR1 SGHNT, CDR2 YYREEE (reference sequence). This CDR3 contains 18 residues. V was shortened by 2 bases and J by 1 base, with 16 bases between the two germline ends.

This rearrangement joins TRBV29-1 to TRBJ1-3, with D possibly TRBD1 on 5 matching bases. Germline V gene sequence: CDR1 SQVTM, CDR2 ANQGSEA. The CDR3 sequence is 14 residues long. V was pared by 3 bases and J by 0 bases, with 9 bases between. CDR3 DNA: TGCAGCGTTGAGGACACGCACTCTGGAAACACCATATATTTT. This codes for CSVEDTHSGNTIYF.

The rearrangement links TRBV23-1 to TRBJ1-1, with D unresolved. TRBV23-1 is labeled an ORF, and its function is uncertain. Trimming removed 6 bases at V and 3 bases at J, with 14 bases between. This CDR3 is 14 amino acids long. CDR3 in DNA: TGCGCCAGCAGAAGCTCCGGGGAGGACACTGAAGCTTTCTTT. This gives the protein CASRSSGEDTEAFF.

This chain links TRBV2 with TRBJ1-4; 10 bases are a match to TRBD1. V lost 6 bases, J lost 4 bases, and 5 bases stayed unmatched. Germline CDR1 SNHLY, CDR2 FYNNEI. The CDR3 is 15 residues long. CDR3 amino acids: CASRTGGVINEKLFF. DNA for the CDR3: TGTGCCAGCAGGACAGGGGGCGTAATTAATGAAAAACTGTTTTTT.

The chain is built from TRBV5-1 and TRBJ2-5, with a possible D match to TRBD2 (6 bases). CDR3 size: 15 residues. Looked up from germline, CDR1 is SGHRS and CDR2 is YFSETQ. Trimming left V 0 bases short and J 1 base short, with 10 bases between. In DNA form, the CDR3 reads TGCGCCAGCAGCTTGGGGGGACTTGGCCAAGAGACCCAGTACTTC. It specifies CASSLGGLGQETQYF.

The chain couples TRBV11-1 to TRBJ2-3; TRBD1 is a possible D gene (6 bases). This CDR3 comprises 16 residues. The germline CDR1 and CDR2 sequences are SGHAT and FQDESV (reference sequence). Trimming took 4 bases from V and 5 from J, leaving 19 bases between them. The CDR3 is CASSSRQASFRDTQYF. The DNA of the CDR3 is TGTGCCAGCAGCTCCAGACAGGCGAGCTTTAGAGATACGCAGTATTTT.

The chain links TRBV4-3 to TRBJ2-4; D uncertain. V lost 1 base to trimming and J lost 0 bases, with 10 bases between them. CDR1 and CDR2 (germline): LGHNA, YSLEER. The CDR3 has 16 amino acids. In nucleotides, the CDR3 is TGCGCCAGCAGCCAAGGGCAGGTCAAAGCCAAAAACATTCAGTACTTC. Translation: CASSQGQVKAKNIQYF.

The V gene is TRBV30, the J gene TRBJ1-6, with D unclear. Trimming removed 7 bases from V and 0 bases from J, with 13 bases in between. The CDR3 totals 15 residues. Germline-derived CDR1 and CDR2 are GTSNPN and SVGIG (reference sequence). The CDR3 bases are TGTGCCTCCCGAGAGAGTAGCTCCTATAATTCACCCCTCCACTTT. Its protein is CASRESSSYNSPLHF.

The J gene is TRBJ1-6, the V gene TRBV7-2; tentative D call: TRBD1 (6 bases). V was trimmed by 5 bases and J by 10 bases, leaving 18 bases between them. The germline CDR1 and CDR2 sequences are SGHTA and FQGNSA. The CDR3 sequence is 15 residues long. CDR3 region: CASSPDGGAGSPLHF. The CDR3 DNA reads as TGTGCCAGCAGCCCCGACGGGGGGGCAGGCTCACCCCTCCACTTT.

The genes are TRBV29-1 and TRBJ2-7; TRBD2 matches 9 bases. Germline values: CDR1 SQVTM, CDR2 ANQGSEA. Trimming at V came to 4 bases and at J to 7 bases, leaving 11 bases not matched to a gene. This CDR3 is 14 amino acids long. The CDR3 DNA follows: TGCAGCGTTGCGGGACTAGCCCCCGGGGGGGAGCAGTACTTC. Translation gives CSVAGLAPGGEQYF.

The rearrangement joins TRBV6-5 to TRBJ2-2; 9 bases agree with TRBD2. The CDR3 has 14 amino acids. Germline lookup yields CDR1 MNHEY and CDR2 SVGAGI. V was clipped by 3 bases and J by 9 bases; unmatched bases: 5. The CDR3 DNA reads as TGTGCCAGCAGTTATGAGCGGGGGGTGCGGGAGCTGTTTTTT. Its translation is CASSYERGVRELFF.

The chain uses TRBV7-9 and TRBJ2-5; 10 bases align to TRBD2. Per germline, CDR1 SEHNR and CDR2 FQNEAQ (reference sequence). Trimming cost V 5 bases and J 4 bases; bases outside gene matches: 4. The CDR3 covers 14 residues. The CDR3 is CASSRGLAPETQYF. The CDR3 DNA sequence: TGTGCCAGCAGCCGGGGACTAGCGCCAGAGACCCAGTACTTC.

This clone has a single count. Here the CDR3 reads CASSSGGTGELFF. The CDR3 nucleotides read TGTGCCAGTAGTAGCGGGGGTACCGGGGAGCTGTTTTTT. The J gene is TRBJ2-2, the V gene TRBV19; TRBD2 matches 7 bases. The CDR3 spans 13 residues. The V gene's germline CDR1 is LNHDA and CDR2 SQIVND (reference sequence). Trimming removed 4 bases from V and 5 bases from J; junction bases left unmatched: 1.

V is TRBV20-1 and J is TRBJ1-2; D gene ambiguous. The CDR3 loop spans 10 amino acids. Trimming left V 5 bases short and J 4 bases short, with 5 bases between. Germline lookup yields CDR1 DFQATT and CDR2 SNEGSKA (reference sequence). CDR3 sequence (DNA): TGCAGTGCTCAGTCCTATGGCTACACCTTC. It is translated as CSAQSYGYTF.

A few counts support this clone. This rearrangement joins TRBV6-5 to TRBJ2-2, with D tentatively TRBD2 (5 bases). V was clipped by 10 bases and J by 6 bases, with 18 bases between them. Germline V gene sequence: CDR1 MNHEY, CDR2 SVGAGI. This CDR3 is 14 amino acids long. The CDR3 sequence: CATRSGIAAGELFF. The CDR3 DNA reads TGTGCCACCCGATCCGGGATCGCGGCCGGGGAGCTGTTTTTT.

Turning to this clone: Mismatch with germline at one junction end may stem from a read error. The V gene is TRBV5-6, the J gene TRBJ2-7; tentative D call: TRBD2 (5 bases). The CDR3 is made up of 14 amino acids. CDR1 is SGHDT and CDR2 is YYEEEE in the germline V gene. The CDR3: CASNLRGSSYEQYF. The CDR3 DNA sequence: TGTGCCAGCAACTTGAGAGGGAGCTCCTACGAGCAGTACTTC.